This T cell receptor (beta chain) was found in a study of tumor-infiltrating lymphocytes in localized non-small cell lung cancer. Overall study: Tumor tissue and non-adjacent uninvolved lung came from each patient.

From germline, CDR1 is SGHAT and CDR2 FQNNGV. The CDR3 runs to 17 residues. The V end was cut by 1 base, the J end by 0 bases, with 15 bases between. Data came from immunoSEQ multiplex PCR; TCRdb stores just in-frame clones and leaves some out. Counted here are more than 20,000 clones, approximately 70% occurring once; the ten biggest clones make up around 6%. Sequencing input: lung tumor tissue. The rearrangement uses TRBV11-2 and TRBJ1-1; a possible D gene is TRBD1 (6 bases). The source of this sequence is a human donor with non-small cell lung cancer. The CDR3 loop is CASSLVTDSQLNTEAFF. As DNA, the CDR3 is TGTGCCAGCAGCTTAGTCACGGACAGTCAATTGAACACTGAAGCTTTCTTT.